Following are 24 T cell receptor beta chains from one sample sequenced in a study of response to subunit inactivated influenza vaccine. TCRdb fed the RT-PCR reads into MiXCR, producing one record per CDR3 protein. Of approximately 500,000 distinct CDR3 sequences in the sample, around 25% were seen once. This sample also appeared in a second study, on T cells expressing NK-cell markers. This second study notes: UMIs were included in TCR beta cDNA generated by 5'RACE template switching.

Sample: CD4+ T cells sorted from PBMCs, taken roughly 12 days after vaccination. The receptors come from a man aged 50-59 years who received an inactivated influenza vaccine.

This clonotype was counted only a few times. The chain combines TRBV3-1 with TRBJ1-6; D unresolved. V was pared by 4 bases and J by 5 bases, with 6 bases between. This CDR3 is 13 amino acids long. Germline CDR1 reads LGHDT; CDR2 reads YNNKEL (reference sequence). CDR3 in DNA: TGTGCCAGCAGCCGAGGCAATAATTCACCCCTCCACTTT. Translated: CASSRGNNSPLHF.

This clonotype was counted between two and nine times. The CDR3: CATSRREGPETQYF. CDR3 nucleotide sequence: TGTGCCACCAGTAGGAGGGAGGGTCCGGAGACCCAGTACTTC. This chain connects TRBV24-1 to TRBJ2-5; 7 bases fit TRBD2. This CDR3 has 14 amino acids. CDR1 is KGHDR and CDR2 is SFDVKD in the germline V gene. V lost 6 bases to trimming and J lost 5 bases; unmatched junction nucleotides: 8.

The table lists this clonotype with a few counts. This chain links TRBV11-2 with TRBJ1-3; the D gene is possibly TRBD1 (5 bases). This CDR3 is built from 15 residues. The germline V and J ends were trimmed by 5 bases and 8 bases, with 19 bases remaining between them. Germline V gives CDR1 SGHAT, CDR2 FQNNGV. In DNA, the CDR3 is TGTGCCAGCAGCCCCCCGGGACGGGAGATAGACACCATATATTTT. It specifies CASSPPGREIDTIYF.

The genes are TRBV2 and TRBJ2-7; D gene uncertain. Germline V CDR1 and CDR2: SNHLY, FYNNEI. The CDR3 length is 12 residues. Deletions cut 6 bases from V and 7 bases from J, with 13 bases between. CDR3: CASSLERIEQYF. CDR3 DNA sequence: TGTGCCAGCAGCCTTGAGAGAATTGAGCAGTACTTC. Complete variable domain (other parts from reference TRBV2 and TRBJ2-7): EPEVTQTPSHQVTQMGQEVILRCVPISNHLYFYWYRQILGQKVEFLVSFYNNEISEKSEIFDDQFSVERPDGSNFTLKIRSTKLEDSAMYFCASSLERIEQYFGPGTRLTVT.

This clonotype came up many times. The gene calls are TRBV11-2 and TRBJ1-1; D unclear. This CDR3 contains 11 residues. Between the trimmed V and J ends, which lost 4 bases and 4 bases, there was a span of 4 bases. Germline CDR1 and CDR2: SGHAT and FQNNGV. This CDR3 reads CASSSSTEAFF. CDR3 DNA: TGTGCCAGCAGCTCGAGCACTGAAGCTTTCTTT.

Only a few counts were recorded for this clonotype. This rearrangement joins TRBV3-1 to TRBJ2-5; no clear D gene. V lost 3 bases, J lost 7 bases, and 9 bases lay in between. This CDR3 spans 12 amino acids. Germline-derived CDR1 and CDR2 are LGHDT and YNNKEL (reference sequence). This chain's CDR3 is CASSQEPRTQYF. Written as DNA, the CDR3 is TGTGCCAGCAGCCAGGAACCTAGGACCCAGTACTTC.

V usage is TRBV27 and J usage is TRBJ1-5; 8 bases are a match to TRBD1. The junction had 6 bases not matched to a gene; V was cut back by 5 bases and J by 6 bases. The germline V gene encodes CDR1 MNHEY and CDR2 SMNVEV (reference sequence). The CDR3 spans 14 residues. CDR3 sequence: CASSPRTGFQPQHF. The CDR3 bases are TGTGCCAGCAGTCCCAGGACAGGGTTTCAGCCCCAGCATTTT.

The V gene is TRBV4-2, the J gene TRBJ2-7, with unresolved D. CDR3 length: 13 residues. V dropped 0 bases and J dropped 2 bases, with 5 bases sitting between them. Germline V gene lookup returns CDR1 LGHNA and CDR2 YNFKEQ. The CDR3 sequence: CASSQDYPYEQYF. The DNA of the CDR3 is TGTGCCAGCAGCCAAGATTACCCCTACGAGCAGTACTTC.

A few counts support this clonotype. The rearrangement joins TRBV5-6 to TRBJ1-1; D is unclear. The V end was cut by 2 bases, the J end by 0 bases, with 8 bases between. The CDR3 has 14 amino acids. From germline, CDR1 is SGHDT and CDR2 YYEEEE. This chain's CDR3 is CASSLLLMNTEAFF. The CDR3 DNA follows: TGTGCCAGCAGCTTACTCCTCATGAACACTGAAGCTTTCTTT.

This clonotype was picked up a small number of times. The rearrangement uses TRBV5-1 and TRBJ2-1, with 7 bases identical to TRBD1. With V trimmed by 4 bases and J by 13 bases, 5 bases remained unmatched. The CDR3 has 11 residues. Germline CDR1 SGHRS, CDR2 YFSETQ. The CDR3 DNA reads TGCGCCAGCAGCAACCGGGACAGACAGTTCTTC. This encodes CASSNRDRQFF.

This clonotype was recorded a few times. The chain uses TRBV7-2 and TRBJ1-2; 9 bases are shared with TRBD1. V lost 4 bases, J lost 6 bases, and 9 bases stayed unmatched. This CDR3 has 15 residues. Germline V gene sequence: CDR1 SGHTA, CDR2 FQGNSA. CDR3 protein: CASSWGQGGVHGYTF. The CDR3, as DNA: TGTGCCAGCAGCTGGGGACAGGGAGGAGTGCATGGCTACACCTTC.

V usage is TRBV15 and J usage is TRBJ2-1, with 7 bases identical to TRBD2. In germline, CDR1 is LNHNV, CDR2 YYDKDF (reference sequence). CDR3 length: 16 amino acids. V trimming: 2 bases; J trimming: 0 bases; junction bases outside the gene matches: 4. The CDR3: CATSRKTSSSYNEQFF. The CDR3 nucleotides read TGTGCCACCAGCAGAAAGACTAGCTCCTCCTACAATGAGCAGTTCTTC. The variable domain in full, with the rest retrieved from reference TRBV15 and TRBJ2-1, is DAMVIQNPRYQVTQFGKPVTLSCSQTLNHNVMYWYQQKSSQAPKLLFHYYDKDFNNEADTPDNFQSRRPNTSFCFLDIRSPGLGDTAMYLCATSRKTSSSYNEQFFGPGTRLTVL.

This clonotype has more than one count but fewer than ten. The chain is built from TRBV7-2 and TRBJ2-1; D unresolved. Trimming stripped 7 bases from V and 4 bases from J, with 11 bases between. The CDR3 covers 13 residues. Looked up from germline, CDR1 is SGHTA and CDR2 is FQGNSA. The CDR3 coding sequence is TGTGCCAGCACATGGACCCAATACAATGAGCAGTTCTTC. Translating it yields CASTWTQYNEQFF.

This clonotype was detected once. The genes are TRBV7-8 and TRBJ1-4, with D uncertain. Germline assignment: CDR1 SGHVS and CDR2 FQNEAQ. V was clipped by 1 base and J by 0 bases, with 6 bases between them. The CDR3 runs to 15 residues. The CDR3 protein is CASSLGFSTNEKLFF. CDR3 DNA sequence: TGTGCCAGCAGCTTAGGGTTCTCAACTAATGAAAAACTGTTTTTT.

The chain uses TRBV4-3 and TRBJ2-2; no clear D gene. Trimming took 3 bases from V and 1 from J, leaving 9 bases between them. CDR1 LGHNA and CDR2 YSLEER come from the germline V gene. There are 15 residues in the CDR3. CDR3 in DNA: TGCGCCAGCAGCCACCGGACCGAGAACACCGGGGAGCTGTTTTTT. It specifies CASSHRTENTGELFF.

This clonotype was counted a few times. The chain recombines TRBV6-5 with TRBJ2-3; D not certain. Deletions cut 8 bases from V and 4 bases from J, with 10 bases between. The CDR3 loop spans 12 amino acids. CDR1 and CDR2 from the germline V gene are MNHEY and SVGAGI. Here the CDR3 reads CASAPAPDTQYF. The CDR3 coding sequence is TGTGCCAGCGCCCCCGCCCCAGATACGCAGTATTTT.

The rearrangement joins TRBV10-3 to TRBJ1-2, with 7 bases that match TRBD1. Unmatched junction bases numbered 10, after V lost 5 bases and J lost 1 base. The CDR3 spans 16 residues. CDR1 is ENHRY, CDR2 SYGVKD, per germline. The CDR3 DNA sequence: TGTGCCATCAGTTTGACAGGGAAAGACCTTAACTATGGCTACACCTTC. Its translation is CAISLTGKDLNYGYTF.

This clonotype was seen more than once but under ten times. The chain recombines TRBV29-1 with TRBJ1-1; possible D gene TRBD1, 5 bases. The V gene's germline CDR1 is SQVTM and CDR2 ANQGSEA. Trimming took off 2 bases at V and 3 bases at J, with 16 bases between the two ends. This CDR3 comprises 15 residues. For the CDR3, the DNA is TGCAGCGTTGAATCAGGGCTTCAGCGCTACACTGAAGCTTTCTTT. As protein: CSVESGLQRYTEAFF.

This clonotype has a handful of counts. This sequence joins TRBV24-1 and TRBJ1-5, with D perhaps matching TRBD1 (6 bases). Between the trimmed V and J ends, which lost 4 bases and 3 bases, there was a span of 9 bases. The CDR3 sequence is 14 residues long. Germline V gene lookup returns CDR1 KGHDR and CDR2 SFDVKD. CDR3 sequence: CATSDPGVNQPQHF. CDR3 coding DNA: TGTGCCACCAGTGACCCAGGGGTCAATCAGCCCCAGCATTTT.

This clonotype appeared many times. The chain has TRBV20-1 and TRBJ1-2; D is uncertain. Germline CDR1 DFQATT, CDR2 SNEGSKA (reference sequence). Trimming shortened V by 0 bases and J by 10 bases, and 18 bases separated the two germline ends. The CDR3 runs to 14 residues. Here the CDR3 DNA reads TGCAGTGCTAGAGAAGGGAAAGCGGGAGGGTTCTACACCTTC. Residues: CSAREGKAGGFYTF.

This chain joins TRBV5-1 and TRBJ2-1; no clear D gene. Germline CDR1 reads SGHRS; CDR2 reads YFSETQ. This CDR3 is built from 15 residues. V was trimmed by 0 bases and J by 7 bases, leaving 14 bases between them. Here the CDR3 DNA reads TGCGCCAGCAGCTTGGCGTTGGGGATATCAAATGAGCAGTTCTTC. It translates to CASSLALGISNEQFF.

V is TRBV3-1 and J is TRBJ2-7, with D hard to call. V was cut by 1 base and J by 6 bases, with 16 bases left in between. The germline V gene has CDR1 LGHDT and CDR2 YNNKEL (reference sequence). This CDR3 is 15 amino acids long. DNA for the CDR3: TGTGCCAGCAGCCAAGGAGGCCTCGAAGCGAGCGAGCAGTACTTC. This sequence encodes CASSQGGLEASEQYF.

The rearrangement joins TRBV2 to TRBJ2-5; D ambiguous. V lost 0 bases, J lost 2 bases, and 10 bases lay in between. This CDR3 contains 15 residues. Germline-derived CDR1 and CDR2 are SNHLY and FYNNEI. CDR3 sequence reads: CASSEADSEQETQYF. CDR3 DNA: TGTGCCAGCAGTGAAGCGGATTCCGAACAAGAGACCCAGTACTTC.

This clonotype has more than one count but fewer than ten. The rearrangement uses TRBV12-3 or TRBV12-4 and TRBJ2-1, with D possibly matching TRBD1 (6 bases). This CDR3 spans 15 amino acids. V lost 3 bases to trimming and J lost 7 bases, with 16 bases between them. The chain's CDR3 is CASSFGTPGGNEQFF. DNA of the CDR3: TGTGCCAGCAGTTTTGGGACACCGGGCGGGAATGAGCAGTTCTTC.